This entry lists 19 T cell receptor beta chains sequenced from one sample in a study of blood T cell repertoires in COVID-19. The protocol was immunoSEQ multiplex PCR, while the TCRdb copy is restricted to in-frame clones and leaves out a portion. The sample yields roughly 260,000 clones, 80% to 95% seen once. Sequenced material: peripheral blood. These receptors were taken from a young adult with COVID-19, enrolled during active disease.

This rearrangement joins TRBV13 to TRBJ2-1; 9 positions agree with TRBD2. CDR3 length: 17 amino acids. Germline V gives CDR1 PRHDT, CDR2 FYEKMQ (reference sequence). After removal of 4 bases from V and 8 bases from J, the junction contained 15 bases not matched to a gene. This chain's CDR3 is CASSSGLAQTGGYEQFF. The CDR3, as DNA: TGTGCCAGCAGCTCGGGACTAGCACAGACGGGGGGATATGAGCAGTTCTTC.

The chain couples TRBV10-3 to TRBJ1-5, with a possible D match to TRBD1 (5 bases). Germline CDR1 reads ENHRY; CDR2 reads SYGVKD. The CDR3 extends over 15 amino acids. V lost 11 bases, J lost 1 base, and 18 bases lay in between. The CDR3 here is CAASKGGESNQPQHF. Here the CDR3 DNA reads TGTGCCGCCTCAAAGGGAGGGGAAAGCAATCAGCCCCAGCATTTT.

V gene TRBV25-1 combines with J gene TRBJ2-7; 7 bases line up with TRBD1. The CDR3 is 12 residues long. Germline assignment: CDR1 MGHDK and CDR2 SYGVNS. Trimming removed 7 bases from V and 6 bases from J; junction bases left unmatched: 6. This CDR3 reads CASNRQGSEQYF. The CDR3 coding sequence is TGTGCCAGCAATCGACAGGGAAGCGAGCAGTACTTC.

The V and J genes are TRBV6-5 and TRBJ2-1; D uncertain. The CDR3 has 15 amino acids. Germline V gene lookup returns CDR1 MNHEY and CDR2 SVGAGI. V was cut by 8 bases and J by 0 bases, with 14 bases left in between. CDR3 in amino acids: CASEMVRSSYNEQFF. CDR3 in DNA: TGTGCCAGCGAGATGGTACGGAGCTCCTACAATGAGCAGTTCTTC.

The chain uses TRBV28 and TRBJ2-7; 11 nucleotides align to TRBD2. Looked up from germline, CDR1 is MDHEN and CDR2 is SYDVKM. This CDR3 is 17 amino acids long. The junction had 13 bases not matched to a gene; V was cut back by 3 bases and J by 6 bases. In DNA, the CDR3 is TGTGCCAGCAGTTTTGGTCTAGCGGGAGGATTTTCCCCCGAGCAGTACTTC. This sequence encodes CASSFGLAGGFSPEQYF.

The chain couples TRBV19 to TRBJ2-3; D unclear. Germline CDR1 is LNHDA and CDR2 is SQIVND (reference sequence). V lost 3 bases to trimming and J lost 1 base, with 11 bases between them. The CDR3 covers 15 residues. This chain's CDR3 is CASSIVSLRTDTQYF. The CDR3 DNA reads TGTGCCAGTAGTATTGTCTCCCTCCGCACAGATACGCAGTATTTT.

The V call is TRBV25-1, the J call TRBJ2-2; TRBD1 matches at 9 bases. Germline CDR1 MGHDK, CDR2 SYGVNS. The V gene end was trimmed by 5 bases and the J gene end by 6 bases; junction bases not matched to a gene: 7. This CDR3 is built from 15 residues. CDR3 amino acids: CASSPRDRASGELFF. CDR3 bases: TGTGCCAGCAGTCCCCGGGACAGGGCGTCCGGGGAGCTGTTTTTT. The full variable domain, completed using reference TRBV25-1 and TRBJ2-2, is EADIYQTPRYLVIGTGKKITLECSQTMGHDKMYWYQQDPGMELHLIHYSYGVNSTEKGDLSSESTVSRIRTEHFPLTLESARPSHTSQYLCASSPRDRASGELFFGEGSRLTVL.

J is TRBJ2-7 and V is TRBV27; weak D call: TRBD1 (6 bases). This CDR3 is built from 15 residues. The ends were cut back, 7 bases at V and 5 bases at J, with 21 bases in the middle. The germline CDR1 and CDR2 sequences are MNHEY and SMNVEV (reference sequence). The CDR3 region is CASTLWTAFGNEQYF. CDR3 bases: TGTGCCAGCACCCTCTGGACAGCTTTTGGGAACGAGCAGTACTTC.

The chain carries TRBV9 and TRBJ2-3; weak D call: TRBD2 (7 bases). Germline V gene lookup returns CDR1 SGDLS and CDR2 YYNGEE. Trimming pared 1 base from V and 3 bases from J, leaving 21 bases between. CDR3 length equals 18 residues. CDR3 in amino acids: CASSVSADTGGPTDTQYF. The CDR3 nucleotides are TGTGCCAGCAGCGTAAGTGCGGACACCGGGGGGCCAACAGATACGCAGTATTTT. The whole variable domain, filled in from reference TRBV9 and TRBJ2-3, reads DSGVTQTPKHLITATGQRVTLRCSPRSGDLSVYWYQQSLDQGLQFLIQYYNGEERAKGNILERFSAQQFPDLHSELNLSSLELGDSALYFCASSVSADTGGPTDTQYFGPGTRLTVL.

The gene calls are TRBV7-8 and TRBJ1-2; perhaps TRBD1 as D (6 bases). The V and J ends lost 5 bases and 5 bases respectively, with 9 bases between them. In germline, CDR1 is SGHVS, CDR2 FQNEAQ. The CDR3 length is 12 residues. The CDR3 here is CASSPQGYGYTF. The CDR3 DNA sequence: TGTGCCAGCAGCCCTCAGGGGTATGGCTACACCTTC.

The chain is built from TRBV5-6 and TRBJ2-1; D might be TRBD2 (6 bases). The CDR3 consists of 15 residues. Per germline, CDR1 SGHDT and CDR2 YYEEEE. Between the trimmed V and J ends, which lost 1 base and 8 bases, there was a span of 16 bases. CDR3: CASSLPSGSGYEQFF. The DNA for the CDR3 is TGTGCCAGCAGCTTGCCCTCCGGGAGCGGCTATGAGCAGTTCTTC.

The chain recombines TRBV7-2 with TRBJ2-7; D is perhaps TRBD1 (6 bases). The V gene's germline CDR1 is SGHTA and CDR2 FQGNSA. Trimming took 4 bases from V and 4 from J, leaving 8 bases between them. The length of the CDR3 is 12 residues. CDR3 residues: CASSSTGYEQYF. The CDR3 DNA reads TGTGCCAGCAGCTCCACAGGGTACGAGCAGTACTTC.

This clone was counted between two and nine times. The chain employs TRBV5-6 and TRBJ2-2; TRBD1 matches at 8 bases. The V segment lost 0 bases and the J segment 6 bases; nucleotides outside the gene matches: 4. Germline CDR1 is SGHDT and CDR2 is YYEEEE. The CDR3 spans 15 residues. The CDR3 loop reads CASSLATGAPGELFF. In DNA, the CDR3 is TGTGCCAGCAGCTTGGCGACAGGGGCCCCCGGGGAGCTGTTTTTT. The full variable domain, its missing parts supplied by reference TRBV5-6 and TRBJ2-2, is DAGVTQSPTHLIKTRGQQVTLRCSPKSGHDTVSWYQQALGQGPQFIFQYYEEEERQRGNFPDRFSGHQFPNYSSELNVNALLLGDSALYLCASSLATGAPGELFFGEGSRLTVL.

The rearrangement uses TRBV12-5 and TRBJ2-5; possible D gene TRBD2, 5 bases. CDR1 is LGHNT and CDR2 is FRNRAP in the germline V gene. CDR3 length equals 14 residues. V was clipped by 3 bases and J by 0 bases, with 8 bases between them. CDR3 protein: CASGFGEYQETQYF. As DNA, the CDR3 is TGTGCTAGTGGTTTCGGGGAGTACCAAGAGACCCAGTACTTC.

The genes are TRBV9 and TRBJ2-5, with TRBD1 matching over 10 bases. In germline, CDR1 is SGDLS, CDR2 YYNGEE. The CDR3 loop spans 16 amino acids. Unmatched junction bases numbered 7, after V lost 0 bases and J lost 5 bases. This CDR3 reads CASSVGGTGEEETQYF. The CDR3 DNA reads as TGTGCCAGCAGCGTAGGAGGGACAGGGGAGGAGGAGACCCAGTACTTC.

The rearrangement uses TRBV28 and TRBJ1-5; D not resolved. CDR3 length: 12 amino acids. Per the germline V gene, CDR1 is MDHEN and CDR2 is SYDVKM. V was trimmed by 7 bases and J by 2 bases, leaving 6 bases between them. The CDR3 protein is CASNEGNQPQHF. The CDR3, as DNA: TGTGCCAGCAATGAGGGCAATCAGCCCCAGCATTTT. Variable domain in full (rest from reference TRBV28 and TRBJ1-5): DVKVTQSSRYLVKRTGEKVFLECVQDMDHENMFWYRQDPGLGLRLIYFSYDVKMKEKGDIPEGYSVSREKKERFSLILESASTNQTSMYLCASNEGNQPQHFGDGTRLSIL.

The chain couples TRBV18 to TRBJ2-2, with TRBD2 identical over 7 bases. The germline V gene has CDR1 KGHSH and CDR2 LQKENI. The junction had 8 bases not matched to a gene; V was cut back by 3 bases and J by 4 bases. The CDR3 sequence is 16 residues long. The CDR3 nucleotides are TGTGCCAGCTCACCGGCTGGACTAGGTTTCACCGGGGAGCTGTTTTTT. The encoded protein is CASSPAGLGFTGELFF.

The chain uses TRBV7-8 and TRBJ2-5; maybe TRBD1 (5 bases). V lost 5 bases and J lost 0, with 10 bases in between. The CDR3 loop spans 14 amino acids. Germline V gene data show CDR1 as SGHVS and CDR2 as FQNEAQ. This CDR3 reads CASSLTGDQETQYF. The DNA for the CDR3 is TGTGCCAGCAGCCTAACAGGCGACCAAGAGACCCAGTACTTC.

This sequence joins TRBV6-5 and TRBJ1-1; 8 bases map to TRBD1. The trim removed 6 bases at V and 8 bases at J, leaving 8 bases unmatched. The germline V gene has CDR1 MNHEY and CDR2 SVGAGI. CDR3 length: 13 residues. The CDR3: CASRVSRDREAFF. CDR3 nucleotides: TGTGCCAGCAGGGTATCTCGGGACAGGGAAGCTTTCTTT.